This TCR beta chain derives from a study of blood T cell repertoires in COVID-19. Across the study: The analysed material was cDNA or gDNA that came from T cells, B-cell-depleted T cells, or PBMCs.

The method was immunoSEQ multiplex PCR; TCRdb's version includes in-frame clones alone and lacks a portion of them. The sample lists about 80,000 clones; roughly 82% were seen once. Germline values: CDR1 KGHSH, CDR2 LQKENI. V was pared by 8 bases and J by 0 bases, with 14 bases of the junction left unmatched. CDR3 length: 17 residues. This clone was counted a single time. The specimen sequenced was peripheral blood. The chain combines TRBV18 with TRBJ2-3; 7 bases are shared with TRBD1. This receptor was obtained from a human donor in a cohort sampled during active COVID-19. This CDR3 is CASTQYGTATSTDTQYF. As DNA, the CDR3 is TGTGCCAGCACCCAATACGGGACAGCTACTAGCACAGATACGCAGTATTTT.